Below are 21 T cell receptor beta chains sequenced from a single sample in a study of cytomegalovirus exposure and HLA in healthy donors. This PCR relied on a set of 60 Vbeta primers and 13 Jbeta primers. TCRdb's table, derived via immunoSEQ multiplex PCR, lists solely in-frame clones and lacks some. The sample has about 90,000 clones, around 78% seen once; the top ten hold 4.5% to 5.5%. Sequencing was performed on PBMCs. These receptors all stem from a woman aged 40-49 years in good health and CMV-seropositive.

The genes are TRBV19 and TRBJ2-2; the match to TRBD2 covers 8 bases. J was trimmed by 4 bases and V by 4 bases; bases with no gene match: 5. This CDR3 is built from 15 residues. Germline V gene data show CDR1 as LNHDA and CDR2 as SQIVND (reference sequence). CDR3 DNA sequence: TGTGCCAGTAGTACCACCGGGACTAGCACCGGGGAGCTGTTTTTT. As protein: CASSTTGTSTGELFF.

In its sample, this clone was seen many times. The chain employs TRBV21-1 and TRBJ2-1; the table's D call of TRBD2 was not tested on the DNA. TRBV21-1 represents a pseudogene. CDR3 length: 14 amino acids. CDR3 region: CASSRSGLYNEQFF. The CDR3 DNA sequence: TGTGCCAGCAGCAGGAGCGGCCTCTACAATGAGCAGTTCTTC.

CDR3 in amino acids: CASSPRLAGGPPYEQYF. The CDR3 nucleotides read TGTGCCAGCAGCCCCCGACTAGCGGGAGGTCCCCCCTACGAGCAGTACTTC. V usage is TRBV13 and J usage is TRBJ2-7; 13 bases are a match to TRBD2. After removal of 5 bases from V and 2 bases from J, the junction contained 9 bases not matched to a gene. Germline V lookup: CDR1 PRHDT, CDR2 FYEKMQ (reference sequence). This CDR3 contains 17 residues.

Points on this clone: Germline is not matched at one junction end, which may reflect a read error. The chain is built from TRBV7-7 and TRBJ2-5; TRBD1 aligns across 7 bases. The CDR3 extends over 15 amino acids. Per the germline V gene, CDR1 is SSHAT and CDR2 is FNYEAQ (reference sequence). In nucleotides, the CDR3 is TGTGCTAGCAGCCAGGGACAGTTATACCAAGAGACCCAGTACTTC. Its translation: CASSQGQLYQETQYF.

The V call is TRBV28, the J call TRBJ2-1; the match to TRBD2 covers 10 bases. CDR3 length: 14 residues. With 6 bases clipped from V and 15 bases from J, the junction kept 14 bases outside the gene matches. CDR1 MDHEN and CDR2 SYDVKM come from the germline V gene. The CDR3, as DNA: TGTGCCAGCAGCTTCTTATCTAGCGGGAGTACCCGGTTCTTC. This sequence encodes CASSFLSSGSTRFF.

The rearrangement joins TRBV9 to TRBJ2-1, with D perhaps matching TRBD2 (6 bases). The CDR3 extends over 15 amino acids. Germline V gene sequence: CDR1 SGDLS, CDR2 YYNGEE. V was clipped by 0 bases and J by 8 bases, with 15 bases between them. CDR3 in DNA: TGTGCCAGCAGCGTAGTCGCGGCTAGGAGGGATGAGCAGTTCTTC. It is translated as CASSVVAARRDEQFF.

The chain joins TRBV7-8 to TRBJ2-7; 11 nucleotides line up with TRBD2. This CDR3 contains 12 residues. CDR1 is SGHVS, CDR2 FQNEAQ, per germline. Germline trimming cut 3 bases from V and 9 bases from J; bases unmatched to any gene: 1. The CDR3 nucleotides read TGTGCCAGCAGCTTGGGGACTAGCGGGCAGTACTTC. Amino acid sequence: CASSLGTSGQYF.

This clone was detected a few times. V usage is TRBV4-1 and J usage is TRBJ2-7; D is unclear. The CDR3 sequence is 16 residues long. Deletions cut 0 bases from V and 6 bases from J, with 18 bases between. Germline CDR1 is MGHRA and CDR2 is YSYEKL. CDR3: CASSQDRWLESAEQYF. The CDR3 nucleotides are TGCGCCAGCAGCCAAGATCGATGGCTGGAGAGCGCCGAGCAGTACTTC.

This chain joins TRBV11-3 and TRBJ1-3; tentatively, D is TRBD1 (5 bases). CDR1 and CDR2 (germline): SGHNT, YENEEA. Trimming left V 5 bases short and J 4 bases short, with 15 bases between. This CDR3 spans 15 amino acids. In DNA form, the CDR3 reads TGTGCCAGCAGCCCGTCCGGAGGGGCCGGAAACACCATATATTTT. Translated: CASSPSGGAGNTIYF.

The DNA for the CDR3 is TGTGCCAGCGAACAGATATACTCCTATGGCTACACCTTC. Protein: CASEQIYSYGYTF. This sequence joins TRBV7-2 and TRBJ1-2; D gene unclear. Trimming cost V 8 bases and J 4 bases, with 14 bases left between them. CDR3 length: 13 residues. Germline V CDR1 and CDR2: SGHTA, FQGNSA.

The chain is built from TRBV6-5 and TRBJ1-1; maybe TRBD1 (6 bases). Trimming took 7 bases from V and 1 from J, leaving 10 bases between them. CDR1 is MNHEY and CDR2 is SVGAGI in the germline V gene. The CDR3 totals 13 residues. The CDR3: CASNQDRNTEAFF. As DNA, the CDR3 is TGTGCCAGCAACCAGGACAGGAACACTGAAGCTTTCTTT.

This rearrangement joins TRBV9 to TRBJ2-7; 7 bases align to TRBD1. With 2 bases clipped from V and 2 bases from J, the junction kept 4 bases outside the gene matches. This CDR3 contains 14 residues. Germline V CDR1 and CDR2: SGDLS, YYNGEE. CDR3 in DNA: TGTGCCAGCAGCGTCGCACAGGGGCCCTACGAGCAGTACTTC. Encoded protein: CASSVAQGPYEQYF.

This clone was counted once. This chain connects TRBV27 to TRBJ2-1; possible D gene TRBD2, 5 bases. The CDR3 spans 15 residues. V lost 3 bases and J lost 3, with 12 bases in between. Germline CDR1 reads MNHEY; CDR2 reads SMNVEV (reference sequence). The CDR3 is CASSLVSAGYNEQFF. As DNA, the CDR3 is TGTGCCAGCAGTTTGGTTAGCGCCGGCTACAATGAGCAGTTCTTC.

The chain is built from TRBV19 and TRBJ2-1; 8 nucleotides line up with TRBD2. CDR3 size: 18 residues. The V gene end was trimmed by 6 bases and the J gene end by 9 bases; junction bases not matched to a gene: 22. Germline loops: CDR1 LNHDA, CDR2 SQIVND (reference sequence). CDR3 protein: CASRGAREGLKSHFEQFF. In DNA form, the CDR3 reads TGTGCCAGTAGAGGGGCCCGGGAGGGCCTTAAGAGCCACTTTGAGCAGTTCTTC.

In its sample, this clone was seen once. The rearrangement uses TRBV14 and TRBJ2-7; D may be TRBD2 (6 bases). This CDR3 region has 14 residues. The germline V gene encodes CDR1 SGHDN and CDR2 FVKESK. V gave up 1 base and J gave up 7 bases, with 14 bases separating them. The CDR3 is CASSQGGLLGEQYF. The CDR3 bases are TGTGCCAGCAGCCAAGGGGGACTTCTGGGGGAGCAGTACTTC.

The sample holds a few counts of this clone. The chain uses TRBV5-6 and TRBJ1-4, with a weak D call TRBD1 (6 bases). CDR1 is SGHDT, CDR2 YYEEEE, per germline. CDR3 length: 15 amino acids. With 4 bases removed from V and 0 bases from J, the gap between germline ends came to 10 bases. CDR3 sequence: CASSPGQSTNEKLFF. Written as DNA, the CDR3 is TGTGCCAGCAGCCCAGGACAGTCAACTAATGAAAAACTGTTTTTT.

CDR3 residues: CASNTRQGVQETQYF. CDR3 DNA sequence: TGTGCCAGCAACACAAGACAGGGCGTCCAAGAGACCCAGTACTTC. J is TRBJ2-5 and V is TRBV6-6, with 7 bases aligning to TRBD1. Per the germline V gene, CDR1 is MNHNY and CDR2 is SVGAGI (reference sequence). Losses at the gene ends were 7 bases for V and 1 base for J; bases not matched to a gene: 9. CDR3 length: 15 residues.

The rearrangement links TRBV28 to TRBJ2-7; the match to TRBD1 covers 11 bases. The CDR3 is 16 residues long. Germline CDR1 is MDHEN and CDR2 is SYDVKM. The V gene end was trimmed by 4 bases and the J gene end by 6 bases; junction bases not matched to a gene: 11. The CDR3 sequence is CASSSSSGTGGAEQYF. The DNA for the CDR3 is TGTGCCAGCAGTTCGTCATCCGGGACAGGGGGGGCCGAGCAGTACTTC.

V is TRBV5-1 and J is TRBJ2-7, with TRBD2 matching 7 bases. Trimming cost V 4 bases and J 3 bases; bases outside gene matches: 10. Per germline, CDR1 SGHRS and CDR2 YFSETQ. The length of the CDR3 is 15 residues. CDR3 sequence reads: CASSLDKAGLYEQYF. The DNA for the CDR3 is TGCGCCAGCAGCCTGGACAAAGCGGGACTCTACGAGCAGTACTTC.

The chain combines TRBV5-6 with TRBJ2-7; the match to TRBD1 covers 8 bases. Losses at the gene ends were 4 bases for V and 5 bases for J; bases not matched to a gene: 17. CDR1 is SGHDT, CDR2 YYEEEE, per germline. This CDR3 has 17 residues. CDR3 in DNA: TGTGCCAGCAGCAAGGGAGCTTTCCCAGGGGGCTTCGACGAGCAGTACTTC. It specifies CASSKGAFPGGFDEQYF. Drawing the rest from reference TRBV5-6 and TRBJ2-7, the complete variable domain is DAGVTQSPTHLIKTRGQQVTLRCSPKSGHDTVSWYQQALGQGPQFIFQYYEEEERQRGNFPDRFSGHQFPNYSSELNVNALLLGDSALYLCASSKGAFPGGFDEQYFGPGTRLTVT.

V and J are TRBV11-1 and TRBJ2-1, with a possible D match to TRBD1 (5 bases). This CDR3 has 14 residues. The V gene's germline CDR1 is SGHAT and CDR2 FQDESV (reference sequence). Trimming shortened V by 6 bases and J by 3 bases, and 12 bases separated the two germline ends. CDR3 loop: CASRQVFSYNEQFF. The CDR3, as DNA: TGTGCCAGCAGACAGGTTTTTAGCTACAATGAGCAGTTCTTC.